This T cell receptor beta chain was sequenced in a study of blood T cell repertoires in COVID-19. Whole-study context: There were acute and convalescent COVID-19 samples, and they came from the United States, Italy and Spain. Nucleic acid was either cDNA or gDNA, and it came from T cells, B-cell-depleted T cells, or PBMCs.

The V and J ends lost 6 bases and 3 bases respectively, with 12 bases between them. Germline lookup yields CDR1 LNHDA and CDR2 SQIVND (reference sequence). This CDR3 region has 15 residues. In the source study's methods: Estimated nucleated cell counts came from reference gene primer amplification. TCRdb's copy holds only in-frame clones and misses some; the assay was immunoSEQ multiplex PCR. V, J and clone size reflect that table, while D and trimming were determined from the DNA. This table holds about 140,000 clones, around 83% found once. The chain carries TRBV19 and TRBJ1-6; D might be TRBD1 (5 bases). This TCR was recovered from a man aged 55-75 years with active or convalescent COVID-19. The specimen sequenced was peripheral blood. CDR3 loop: CASRLKQVYNSPLHF. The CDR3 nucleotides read TGTGCCAGTAGATTGAAACAGGTCTATAATTCACCCCTCCACTTT.